This T cell receptor (beta chain) was found in a study of CD8 T cell repertoires and HIV-1 epitope variants. Study-wide background: Separate wells received one of Twenty-five Gag or Nef variant peptides. Controls were a CMV, EBV and flu peptide pool, Ebola AY9 negative control, and no-peptide well. Tested: three Gag epitope families, Nef HW9 and YT9.

Profiled with immunoSEQ multiplex PCR; TCRdb holds only in-frame clones, not every one. This sample has some 87,000 clones; 70% to 75% occur once, and the top ten carry around 24%. This clone was seen only once. J lost 7 bases, V lost 2 bases, and 8 bases had no gene match. Germline assignment: CDR1 MDHEN and CDR2 SYDVKM. CDR3 length: 14 residues. The source material was uncultured baseline CD8+ T cells from peripheral blood mononuclear cells (PBMCs). This TCR derives from a male donor with HIV. This rearrangement joins TRBV28 to TRBJ2-7, with TRBD2 matching over 7 bases. This CDR3 reads CASSLRGVQGEQYF. CDR3 sequence (DNA): TGTGCCAGCAGTTTACGGGGGGTCCAAGGGGAGCAGTACTTC.